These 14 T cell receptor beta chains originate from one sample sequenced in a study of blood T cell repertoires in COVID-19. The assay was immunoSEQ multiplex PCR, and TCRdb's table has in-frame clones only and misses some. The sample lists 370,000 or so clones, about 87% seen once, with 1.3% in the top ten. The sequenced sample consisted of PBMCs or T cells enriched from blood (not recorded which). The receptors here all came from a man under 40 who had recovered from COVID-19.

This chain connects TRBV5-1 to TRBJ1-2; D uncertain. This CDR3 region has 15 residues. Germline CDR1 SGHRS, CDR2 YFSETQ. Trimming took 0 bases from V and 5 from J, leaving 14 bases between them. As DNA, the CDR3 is TGCGCCAGCAGCTTGGCTCTAGGAGGAGGTTATGGCTACACCTTC. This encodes CASSLALGGGYGYTF.

DNA for the CDR3: TGTGCCAGCAGTTTTGACAGGGGAGATACGCAGTATTTT. It codes for CASSFDRGDTQYF. The V and J genes are TRBV12-3 or TRBV12-4 and TRBJ2-3; TRBD1 aligns across 8 bases. The V and J ends lost 3 bases and 5 bases, in that order; junction bases with no gene match: 1. The CDR3 covers 13 residues.

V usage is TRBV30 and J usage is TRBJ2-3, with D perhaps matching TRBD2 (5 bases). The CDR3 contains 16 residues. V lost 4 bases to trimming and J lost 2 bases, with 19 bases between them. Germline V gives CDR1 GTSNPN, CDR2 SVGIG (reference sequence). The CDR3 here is CAWTPPPGKTTDTQYF. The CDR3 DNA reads TGTGCCTGGACCCCCCCTCCGGGGAAAACCACAGATACGCAGTATTTT.

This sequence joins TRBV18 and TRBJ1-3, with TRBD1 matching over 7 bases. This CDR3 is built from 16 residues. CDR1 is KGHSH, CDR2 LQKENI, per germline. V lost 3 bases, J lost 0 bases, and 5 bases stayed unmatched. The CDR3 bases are TGTGCCAGCTCACCGACGACAGGGCTCTCTGGAAACACCATATATTTT. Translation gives CASSPTTGLSGNTIYF.

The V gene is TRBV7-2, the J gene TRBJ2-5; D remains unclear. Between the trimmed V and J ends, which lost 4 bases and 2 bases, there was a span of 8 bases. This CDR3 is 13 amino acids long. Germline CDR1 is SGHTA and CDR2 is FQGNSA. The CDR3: CASSYRVQETQYF. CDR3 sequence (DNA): TGTGCCAGCAGCTACCGGGTTCAAGAGACCCAGTACTTC.

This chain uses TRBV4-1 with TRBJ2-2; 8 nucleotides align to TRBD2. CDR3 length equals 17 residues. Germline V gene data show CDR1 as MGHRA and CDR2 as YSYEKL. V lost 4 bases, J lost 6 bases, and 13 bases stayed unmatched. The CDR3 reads CASSPQESGGGSGELFF. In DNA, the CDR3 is TGCGCCAGCAGCCCACAAGAGAGCGGGGGAGGCTCCGGGGAGCTGTTTTTT.

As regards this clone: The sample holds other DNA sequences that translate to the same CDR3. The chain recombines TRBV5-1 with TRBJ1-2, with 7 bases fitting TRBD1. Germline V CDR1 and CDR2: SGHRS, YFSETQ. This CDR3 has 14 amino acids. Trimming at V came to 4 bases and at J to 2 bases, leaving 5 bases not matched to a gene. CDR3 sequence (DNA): TGCGCCAGCAGCGCCGGGACAGCGAACTATGGCTACACCTTC. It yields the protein CASSAGTANYGYTF.

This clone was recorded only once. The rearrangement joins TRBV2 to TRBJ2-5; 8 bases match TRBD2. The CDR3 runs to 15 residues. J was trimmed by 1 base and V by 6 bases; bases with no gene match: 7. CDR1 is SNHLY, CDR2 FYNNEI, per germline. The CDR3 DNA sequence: TGTGCCAGCAGCTGGCTAGCGGGCAGCCAAGAGACCCAGTACTTC. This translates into CASSWLAGSQETQYF.

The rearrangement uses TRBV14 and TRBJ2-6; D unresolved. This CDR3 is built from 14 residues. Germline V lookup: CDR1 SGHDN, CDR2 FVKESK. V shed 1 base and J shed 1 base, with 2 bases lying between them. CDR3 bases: TGTGCCAGCAGCCAAGCTTCTGGGGCCAACGTCCTGACTTTC. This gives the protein CASSQASGANVLTF.

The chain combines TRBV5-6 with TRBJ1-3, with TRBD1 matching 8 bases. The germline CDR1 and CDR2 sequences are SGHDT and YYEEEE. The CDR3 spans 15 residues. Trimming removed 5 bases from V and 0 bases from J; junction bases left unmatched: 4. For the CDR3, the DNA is TGTGCCAGCAGAAGAGACAGGGGCTCTGGAAACACCATATATTTT. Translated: CASRRDRGSGNTIYF. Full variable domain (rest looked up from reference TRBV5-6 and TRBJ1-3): DAGVTQSPTHLIKTRGQQVTLRCSPKSGHDTVSWYQQALGQGPQFIFQYYEEEERQRGNFPDRFSGHQFPNYSSELNVNALLLGDSALYLCASRRDRGSGNTIYFGEGSWLTVV.

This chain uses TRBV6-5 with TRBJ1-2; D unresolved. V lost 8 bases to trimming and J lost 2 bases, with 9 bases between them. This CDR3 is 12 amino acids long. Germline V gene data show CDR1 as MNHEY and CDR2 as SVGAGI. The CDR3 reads CASGLLNYGYTF. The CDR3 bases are TGTGCCAGCGGCTTACTAAACTATGGCTACACCTTC.

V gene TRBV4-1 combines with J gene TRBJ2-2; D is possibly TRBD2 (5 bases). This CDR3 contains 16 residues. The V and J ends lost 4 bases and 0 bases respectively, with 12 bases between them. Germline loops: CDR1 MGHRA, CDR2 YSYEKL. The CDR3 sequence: CASSPHPGTNTGELFF. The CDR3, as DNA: TGCGCCAGCAGCCCCCACCCGGGGACGAACACCGGGGAGCTGTTTTTT.

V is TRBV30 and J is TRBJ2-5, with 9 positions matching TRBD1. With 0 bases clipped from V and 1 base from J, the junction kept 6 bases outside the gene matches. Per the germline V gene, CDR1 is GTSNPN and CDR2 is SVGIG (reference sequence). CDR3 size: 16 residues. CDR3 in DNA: TGTGCCTGGAGTGTATGGGGACAGGGTCGCCAAGAGACCCAGTACTTC. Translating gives CAWSVWGQGRQETQYF.

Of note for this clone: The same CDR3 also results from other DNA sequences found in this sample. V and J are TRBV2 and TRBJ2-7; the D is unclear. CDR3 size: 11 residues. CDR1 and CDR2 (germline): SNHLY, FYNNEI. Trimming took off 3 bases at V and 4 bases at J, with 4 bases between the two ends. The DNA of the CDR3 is TGTGCCAGCAGTGACGGTTACGAGCAGTACTTC. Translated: CASSDGYEQYF.